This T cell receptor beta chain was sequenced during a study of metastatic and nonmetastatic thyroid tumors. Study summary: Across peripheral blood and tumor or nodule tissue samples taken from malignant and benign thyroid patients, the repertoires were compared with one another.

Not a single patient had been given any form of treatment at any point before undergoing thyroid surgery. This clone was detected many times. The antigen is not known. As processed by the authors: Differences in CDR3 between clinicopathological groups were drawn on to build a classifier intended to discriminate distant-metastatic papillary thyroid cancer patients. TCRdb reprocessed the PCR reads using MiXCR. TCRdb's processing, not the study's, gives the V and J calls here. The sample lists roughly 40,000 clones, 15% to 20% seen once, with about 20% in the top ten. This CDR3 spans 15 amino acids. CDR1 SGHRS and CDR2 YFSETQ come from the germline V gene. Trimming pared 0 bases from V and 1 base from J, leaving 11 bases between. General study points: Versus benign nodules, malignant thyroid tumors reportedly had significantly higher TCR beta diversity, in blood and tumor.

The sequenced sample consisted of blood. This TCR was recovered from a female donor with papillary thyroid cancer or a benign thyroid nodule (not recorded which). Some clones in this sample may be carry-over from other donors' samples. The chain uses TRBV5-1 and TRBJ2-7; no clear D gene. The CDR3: CASSLGAEPSYEQYF. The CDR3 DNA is TGCGCCAGCAGCTTGGGGGCGGAGCCTTCCTACGAGCAGTACTTC.